This TCR beta chain was captured in a study of T cells after yellow fever vaccination. Findings of the study overall: Overlap between CD4 and CD8 compartments was detected for a small share of clonotypes. Clones that expanded after primary vaccination mostly reappeared after the booster (just under 98% CD4, roughly 87% CD8).

MiXCR, run by TCRdb on the 5' RACE reads, gives a single entry per CDR3 protein. In the table there are roughly 520,000 distinct CDR3 sequences, just over 20% of which are singletons. The CDR3 is 14 residues long. Between the trimmed V and J ends, which lost 4 bases and 8 bases, there was a span of 16 bases. Germline V gene sequence: CDR1 LGHDT, CDR2 YNNKEL (reference sequence). A remark on this clonotype: What it recognizes is unknown.

This TCR came from a man younger than 35 who received the YFV17D yellow fever vaccine. The sample here was PBMCs, taken around 3 weeks after the first yellow fever vaccination. V usage is TRBV3-1 and J usage is TRBJ2-3; no clear D gene. The CDR3 spells CASSPRSTGATQYF. The CDR3 DNA follows: TGTGCCAGCAGCCCCCGTTCGACTGGCGCTACGCAGTATTTT.